The clone carrying this T cell receptor beta chain was seen a handful of times. TCRdb keeps only in-frame clones here, not all; method: immunoSEQ multiplex PCR. The sample shows roughly 85,000 clones, 85% of them seen only once. The J segment lost 1 base and the V segment lost 2 bases, leaving 4 bases of the junction unmatched. The germline V gene has CDR1 LGHNA and CDR2 YSLEER. This CDR3 comprises 16 residues. The data were taken from a study of glioma-infiltrating T cells after dendritic cell vaccination. Time point reported: after dendritic cell vaccination, including at tumor progression/relapse. The chain couples TRBV4-3 to TRBJ2-2; 7 positions match TRBD1. The sequencing used blood, collected after dendritic cell vaccination. This TCR derives from a human donor with glioblastoma. The DNA for the CDR3 is TGCGCCAGCAGCCAATCAGGGGGTCTGAACACCGGGGAGCTGTTTTTT. Translated: CASSQSGGLNTGELFF.